The present TCR beta chain was sequenced within a study of shared clonotypes between healthy human individuals. Study overall: Researchers assigned three CD4 naive, three CD4 memory, two CD8 naive and one CD8 memory plate to each donor.

A note on this clone: The antigen remains undetermined.

Findings of the study overall: Having only a few donors restricted how much genetic and exposure-history diversity was captured. The rarefaction results pointed to incomplete sorted-subset sequencing despite large depth. An expected dependence of interdonor clonotype sharing on sequencing depth was noted.

This CDR3 has 14 amino acids. Trimming cost V 2 bases and J 2 bases, with 11 bases left between them. In germline, CDR1 is SGHDT, CDR2 YYEEEE. The method was immunoSEQ multiplex PCR; TCRdb's version includes in-frame clones alone and lacks a portion of them. The sample holds about 2.3 million clones, under 95% seen once. Input material: naive CD4+ T cells from PBMCs. Sample subset: CD45RA+ positively selected. The sequence was obtained from a man aged 18 to 29 in good health. Some clones in this sample may be carry-over from other donors' samples. The V call is TRBV5-6, the J call TRBJ2-7; the D gene is possibly TRBD1 (6 bases). The CDR3 region has the DNA TGTGCCAGCAGCTTATACGACAGGCCCTACGAGCAGTACTTC. Translating it yields CASSLYDRPYEQYF.